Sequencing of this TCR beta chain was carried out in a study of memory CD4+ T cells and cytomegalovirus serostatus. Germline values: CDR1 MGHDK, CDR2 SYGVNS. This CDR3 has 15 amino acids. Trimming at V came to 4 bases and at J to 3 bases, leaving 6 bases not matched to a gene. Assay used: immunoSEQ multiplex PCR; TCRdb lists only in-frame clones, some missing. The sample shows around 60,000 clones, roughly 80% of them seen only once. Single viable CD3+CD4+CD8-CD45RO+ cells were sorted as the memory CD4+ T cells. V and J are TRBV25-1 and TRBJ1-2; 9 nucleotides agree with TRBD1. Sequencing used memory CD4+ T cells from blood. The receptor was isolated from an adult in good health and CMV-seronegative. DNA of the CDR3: TGTGCCAGCAGTGGATACCGGGACAGGGACTATGGCTACACCTTC. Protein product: CASSGYRDRDYGYTF.